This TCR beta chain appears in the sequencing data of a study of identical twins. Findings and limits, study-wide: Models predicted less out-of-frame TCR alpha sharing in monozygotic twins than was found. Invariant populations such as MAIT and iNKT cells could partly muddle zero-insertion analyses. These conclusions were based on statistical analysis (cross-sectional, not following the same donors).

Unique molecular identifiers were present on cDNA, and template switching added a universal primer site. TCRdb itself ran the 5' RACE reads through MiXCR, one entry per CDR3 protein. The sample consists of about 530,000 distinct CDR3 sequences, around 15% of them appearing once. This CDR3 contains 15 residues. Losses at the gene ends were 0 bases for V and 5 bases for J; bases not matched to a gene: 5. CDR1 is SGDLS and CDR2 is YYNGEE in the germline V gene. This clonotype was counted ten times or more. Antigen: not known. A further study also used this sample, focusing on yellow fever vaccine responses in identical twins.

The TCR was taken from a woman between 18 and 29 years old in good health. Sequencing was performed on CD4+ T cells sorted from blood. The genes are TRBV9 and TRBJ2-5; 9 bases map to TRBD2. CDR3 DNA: TGTGCCAGCAGCGTAGGGCTAGCGGGACGGGAGACCCAGTACTTC. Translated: CASSVGLAGRETQYF.